By share, the clone carrying this T cell receptor (beta chain) counts as medium-sized. This entry is derived from a study of early T cells in non-severe SARS-CoV-2 infection. Study context: The study sequenced bulk RNA from unsorted whole blood, with chains unpaired.

As part of library construction, unique molecular identifiers were attached to individual cDNA molecules. From the 5' RACE reads, TCRdb called clonotypes with MiXCR, one entry per CDR3 protein. In the table there are about 58,000 distinct CDR3 sequences, about 13% of which are singletons. The germline V gene has CDR1 MNHEY and CDR2 SMNVEV (reference sequence). This CDR3 has 17 residues. J lost 4 bases, V lost 0 bases, and 9 bases had no gene match. Sequencing was performed on whole blood. The chain combines TRBV27 with TRBJ2-1; TRBD2 matches 7 bases. The TCR originated in an adult who was a healthcare worker with PCR-confirmed SARS-CoV-2 infection or an uninfected control (not recorded which). CDR3 sequence: CASSLSGPERGYNEQFF. The CDR3 coding sequence is TGTGCCAGCAGTTTATCGGGTCCGGAGCGGGGTTACAATGAGCAGTTCTTC.